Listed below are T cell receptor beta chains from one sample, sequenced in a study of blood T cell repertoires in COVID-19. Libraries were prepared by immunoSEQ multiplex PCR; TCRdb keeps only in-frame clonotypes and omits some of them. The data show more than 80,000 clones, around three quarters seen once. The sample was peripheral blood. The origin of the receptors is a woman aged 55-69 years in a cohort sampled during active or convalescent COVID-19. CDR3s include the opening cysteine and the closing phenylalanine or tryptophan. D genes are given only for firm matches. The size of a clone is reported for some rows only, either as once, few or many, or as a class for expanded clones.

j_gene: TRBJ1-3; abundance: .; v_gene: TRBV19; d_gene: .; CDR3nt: TGTGCCAGTAGCACAGGACCTTCTGGAAACACCATATATTTT; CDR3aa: CASSTGPSGNTIYF
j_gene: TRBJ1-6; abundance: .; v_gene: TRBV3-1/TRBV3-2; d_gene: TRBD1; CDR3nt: TGTGCCAGCAGCCAAGATCCCCAACAGGGGAGCTCCTATAATTCACCCCTCCACTTT; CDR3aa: CASSQDPQQGSSYNSPLHF
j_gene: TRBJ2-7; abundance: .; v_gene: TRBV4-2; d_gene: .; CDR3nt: TGTGCCAGCAGCCAAGATGTCGCCAGGGATGAGCAGTACTTC; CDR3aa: CASSQDVARDEQYF
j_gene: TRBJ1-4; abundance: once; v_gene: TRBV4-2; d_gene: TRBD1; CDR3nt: TGTGCCAGCAGCCAAGACCGGGACAGGGGTGAAAAACTGTTTTTT; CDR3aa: CASSQDRDRGEKLFF
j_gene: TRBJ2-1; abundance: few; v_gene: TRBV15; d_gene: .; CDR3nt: TGTGCCACCAGCAGAGATCCAAAGGTCCTCACGGGGAATGAGCAGTTCTTC; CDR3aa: CATSRDPKVLTGNEQFF
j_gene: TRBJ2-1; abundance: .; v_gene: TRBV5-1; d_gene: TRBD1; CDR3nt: TGCGCCAGCAGCTCACAGGGGTCGTTTTACAATGAGCAGTTCTTC; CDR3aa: CASSSQGSFYNEQFF
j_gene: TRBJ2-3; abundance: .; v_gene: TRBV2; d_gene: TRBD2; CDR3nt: TGTGCCAGCAGTTTAGGACTAGCGGGGGAGGCGCAGTATTTT; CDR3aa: CASSLGLAGEAQYF
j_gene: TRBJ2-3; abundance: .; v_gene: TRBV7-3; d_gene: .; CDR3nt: TGTGCCAGCAGCGCAAAAGGCAGGGGCGGAACTAGCACAGATACGCAGTATTTT; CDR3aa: CASSAKGRGGTSTDTQYF
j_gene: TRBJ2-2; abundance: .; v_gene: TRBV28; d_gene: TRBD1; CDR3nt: TGTGCCAGCAGTCGACAGGGGTACACCGGGGAGCTGTTTTTT; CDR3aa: CASSRQGYTGELFF
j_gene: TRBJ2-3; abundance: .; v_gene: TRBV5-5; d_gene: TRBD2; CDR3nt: TGTGCCAGCAGTGGACTAGCGGGGACAGATACGCAGTATTTT; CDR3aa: CASSGLAGTDTQYF
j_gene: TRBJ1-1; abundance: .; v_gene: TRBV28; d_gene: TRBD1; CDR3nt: TGTGCCAGCAAAGCCCCAGGACAGGTCGCTTTCTTT; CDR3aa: CASKAPGQVAFF
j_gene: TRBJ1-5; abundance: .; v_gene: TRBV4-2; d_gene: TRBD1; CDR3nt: TGTGCCAGCAGCCATCCACAGGGGTCGGGTTCCAATAGCAATCAGCCCCAGCATTTT; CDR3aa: CASSHPQGSGSNSNQPQHF
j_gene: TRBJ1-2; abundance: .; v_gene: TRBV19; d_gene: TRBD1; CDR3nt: TGTGCCAGTAGGGAAACAGGGACAGCTAACTATGGCTACACCTTC; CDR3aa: CASRETGTANYGYTF
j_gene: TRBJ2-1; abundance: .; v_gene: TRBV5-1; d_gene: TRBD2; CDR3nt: TGCGCCAGCAGCTTAGACGGGGGGTCCTCCTACAATGAGCAGTTCTTC; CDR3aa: CASSLDGGSSYNEQFF
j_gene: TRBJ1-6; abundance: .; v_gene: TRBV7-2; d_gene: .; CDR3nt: TGTGCCAGCAGCTTAGATAGACAGAAGAGCTCCTATAATTCACCCCTCCACTTT; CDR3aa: CASSLDRQKSSYNSPLHF
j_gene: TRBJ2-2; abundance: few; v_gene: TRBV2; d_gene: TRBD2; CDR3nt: TGTGCCAGCAGTCCCGGCGGGGGCACCGGGGAGCTGTTTTTT; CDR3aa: CASSPGGGTGELFF